The clone carrying this TCR beta chain was recorded a few times. Repertoires were generated with immunoSEQ multiplex PCR, while TCRdb's copy carries only in-frame clones and drops some. The sample has 90,000 to 100,000 clones, 79% seen once; the top ten hold roughly 10%. This sample stems from a study of control samples from healthy donors and cancer patients. The source of this sequence is a woman aged 25 to 45 in good health. The sample was blood.

The CDR3 sequence: CASSTSSYEQYF. CDR3 DNA sequence: TGTGCCAGCAGTACAAGCTCCTACGAGCAGTACTTC. V and J are TRBV7-9 and TRBJ2-7; no firm D call. Germline V gives CDR1 SEHNR, CDR2 FQNEAQ (reference sequence). The CDR3 runs 12 residues. V was cut by 6 bases and J by 0 bases, with 6 bases left in between.